This T cell receptor beta chain came from a study of T cell changes during pregnancy in multiple sclerosis. Sequencing used immunoSEQ multiplex PCR; TCRdb keeps in-frame clones, though not all of them. The table has roughly 84,000 clones, over 85% seen once. The germline V gene encodes CDR1 SGHDN and CDR2 FVKESK. V lost 4 bases, J lost 8 bases, and 15 bases lay in between. This CDR3 spans 14 amino acids. The rearrangement joins TRBV14 to TRBJ2-1, with D possibly being TRBD1 (6 bases). This material consisted of peripheral blood, taken in the third trimester of pregnancy. The sequence derives from a female donor in good health, enrolled as a control in a pregnancy study. For the CDR3, the DNA is TGTGCCAGCAGCCGACCGGGACAAGATCATGAGCAGTTCTTC. Translating gives CASSRPGQDHEQFF.